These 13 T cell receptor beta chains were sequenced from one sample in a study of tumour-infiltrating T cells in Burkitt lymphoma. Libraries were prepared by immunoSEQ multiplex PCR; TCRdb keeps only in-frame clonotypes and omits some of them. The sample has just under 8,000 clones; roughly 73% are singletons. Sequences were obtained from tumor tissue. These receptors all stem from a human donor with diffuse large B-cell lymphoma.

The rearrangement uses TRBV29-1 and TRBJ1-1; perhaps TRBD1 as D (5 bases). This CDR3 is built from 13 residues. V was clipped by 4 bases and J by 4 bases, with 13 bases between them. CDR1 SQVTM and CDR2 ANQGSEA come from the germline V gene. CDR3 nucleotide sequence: TGCAGCGTTGGTGTGGGACTTGGCACTGAAGCTTTCTTT. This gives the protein CSVGVGLGTEAFF.

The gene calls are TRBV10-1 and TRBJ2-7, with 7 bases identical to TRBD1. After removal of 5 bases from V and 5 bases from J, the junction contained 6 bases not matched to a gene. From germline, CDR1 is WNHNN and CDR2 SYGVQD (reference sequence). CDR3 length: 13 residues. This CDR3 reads CASSRQGSNEQYF. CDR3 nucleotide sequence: TGCGCCAGCAGTAGACAGGGTAGCAACGAGCAGTACTTC.

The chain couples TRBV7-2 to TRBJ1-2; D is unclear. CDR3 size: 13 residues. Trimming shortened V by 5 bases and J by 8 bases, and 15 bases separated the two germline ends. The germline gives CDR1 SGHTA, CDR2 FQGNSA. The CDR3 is CASSRRGGSGYTF. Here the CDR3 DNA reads TGTGCCAGCAGCCGTCGTGGAGGGAGCGGCTACACCTTC.

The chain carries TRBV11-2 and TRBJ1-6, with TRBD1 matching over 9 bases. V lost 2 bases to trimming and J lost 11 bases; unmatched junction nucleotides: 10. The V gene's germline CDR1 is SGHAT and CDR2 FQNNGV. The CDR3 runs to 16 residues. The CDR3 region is CASSLSGTGFLAPLHF. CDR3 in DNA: TGTGCCAGCAGCTTATCCGGGACAGGGTTCCTTGCACCCCTCCACTTT.

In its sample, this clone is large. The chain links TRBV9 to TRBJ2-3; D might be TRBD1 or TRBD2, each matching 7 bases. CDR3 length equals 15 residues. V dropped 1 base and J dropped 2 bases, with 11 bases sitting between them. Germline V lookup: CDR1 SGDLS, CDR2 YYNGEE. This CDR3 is CASSVSGTATDTQYF. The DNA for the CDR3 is TGTGCCAGCAGCGTAAGCGGGACAGCCACAGATACGCAGTATTTT. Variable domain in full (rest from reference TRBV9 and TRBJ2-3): DSGVTQTPKHLITATGQRVTLRCSPRSGDLSVYWYQQSLDQGLQFLIQYYNGEERAKGNILERFSAQQFPDLHSELNLSSLELGDSALYFCASSVSGTATDTQYFGPGTRLTVL.

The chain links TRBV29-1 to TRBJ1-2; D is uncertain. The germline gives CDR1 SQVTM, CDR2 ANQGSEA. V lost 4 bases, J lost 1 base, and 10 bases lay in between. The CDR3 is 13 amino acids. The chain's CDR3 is CSVGEGYNYGYTF. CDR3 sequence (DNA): TGCAGCGTTGGGGAGGGATATAACTATGGCTACACCTTC.

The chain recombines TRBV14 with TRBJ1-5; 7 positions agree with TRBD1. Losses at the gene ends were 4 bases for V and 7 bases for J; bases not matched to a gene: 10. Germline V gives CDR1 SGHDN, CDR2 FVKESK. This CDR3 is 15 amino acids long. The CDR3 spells CASSPPGQGVQPQHF. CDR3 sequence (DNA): TGTGCCAGCAGCCCACCTGGGCAGGGGGTGCAGCCCCAGCATTTT.

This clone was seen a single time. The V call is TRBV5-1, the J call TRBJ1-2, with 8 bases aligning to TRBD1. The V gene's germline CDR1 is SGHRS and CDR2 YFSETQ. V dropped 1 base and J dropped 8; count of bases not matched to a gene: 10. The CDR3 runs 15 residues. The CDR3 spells CASSLTPWTGNGYTF. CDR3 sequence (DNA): TGCGCCAGCAGCTTGACTCCGTGGACAGGGAACGGCTACACCTTC.

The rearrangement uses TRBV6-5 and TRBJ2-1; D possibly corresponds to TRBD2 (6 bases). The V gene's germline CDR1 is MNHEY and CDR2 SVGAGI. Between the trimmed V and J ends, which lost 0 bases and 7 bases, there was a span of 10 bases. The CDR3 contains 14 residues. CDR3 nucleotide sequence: TGTGCCAGCAGTTACTCGTCTGGGAGGAATGAGCAGTTCTTC. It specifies CASSYSSGRNEQFF.

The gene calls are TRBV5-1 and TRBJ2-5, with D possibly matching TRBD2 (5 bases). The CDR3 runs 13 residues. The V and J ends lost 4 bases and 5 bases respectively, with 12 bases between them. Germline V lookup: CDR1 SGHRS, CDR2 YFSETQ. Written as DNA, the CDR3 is TGCGCCAGCAGCCAACAGCGGCGGGAGACCCAGTACTTC. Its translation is CASSQQRRETQYF.

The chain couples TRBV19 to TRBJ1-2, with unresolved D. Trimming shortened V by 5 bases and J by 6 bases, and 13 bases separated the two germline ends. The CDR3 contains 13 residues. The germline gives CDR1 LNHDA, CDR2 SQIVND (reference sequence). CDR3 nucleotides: TGTGCCAGTAGTCCCCCGTTCGGCCATGGCTACACCTTC. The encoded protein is CASSPPFGHGYTF.

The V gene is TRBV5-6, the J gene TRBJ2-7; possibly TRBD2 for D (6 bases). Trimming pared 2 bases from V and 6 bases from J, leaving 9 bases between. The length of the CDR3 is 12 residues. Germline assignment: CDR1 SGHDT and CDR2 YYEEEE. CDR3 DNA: TGTGCCAGCAGCTTTGGGGGGTCCGAGCAGTACTTC. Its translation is CASSFGGSEQYF. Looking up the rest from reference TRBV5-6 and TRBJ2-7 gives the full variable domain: DAGVTQSPTHLIKTRGQQVTLRCSPKSGHDTVSWYQQALGQGPQFIFQYYEEEERQRGNFPDRFSGHQFPNYSSELNVNALLLGDSALYLCASSFGGSEQYFGPGTRLTVT.

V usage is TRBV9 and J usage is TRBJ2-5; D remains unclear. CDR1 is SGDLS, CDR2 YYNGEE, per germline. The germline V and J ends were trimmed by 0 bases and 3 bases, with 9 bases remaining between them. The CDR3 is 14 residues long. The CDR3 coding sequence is TGTGCCAGCAGCGTAGAAGCCAAGAAAGAGACCCAGTACTTC. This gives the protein CASSVEAKKETQYF.